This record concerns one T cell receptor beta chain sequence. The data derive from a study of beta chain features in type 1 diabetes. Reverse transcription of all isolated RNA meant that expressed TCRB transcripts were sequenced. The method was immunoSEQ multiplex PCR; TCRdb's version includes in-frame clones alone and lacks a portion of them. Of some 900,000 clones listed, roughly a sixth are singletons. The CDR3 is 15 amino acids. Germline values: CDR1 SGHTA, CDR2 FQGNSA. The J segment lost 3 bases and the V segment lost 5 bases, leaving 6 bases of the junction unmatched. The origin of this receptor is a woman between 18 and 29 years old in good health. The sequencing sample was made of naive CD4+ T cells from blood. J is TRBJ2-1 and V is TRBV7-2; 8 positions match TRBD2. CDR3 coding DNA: TGTGCCAGCAGCCGGGGACTAGTGGGCTACAATGAGCAGTTCTTC. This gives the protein CASSRGLVGYNEQFF.